This T cell receptor beta chain was obtained from a study of T cells in Graves' hyperthyroidism and ophthalmopathy. Researchers amplified the TCR beta CDR3 regions from RNA transcripts. The HTBI primer set drove a first-round RT-PCR of the TCR CDR3. MiXCR, applied by TCRdb to the multiplex PCR reads, yields one record per CDR3 protein. The sample lists about 350,000 distinct CDR3 sequences; 15% to 20% were seen once. The PBMCs had their origin in 7.5 to 10 ml of fresh peripheral blood. At least ten counts were recorded for this clonotype. The sequencing input was blood. The sequence was collected from a middle-aged woman with Graves' ophthalmopathy.

This CDR3 reads CASSLSVTGGGYTF. The CDR3 region has the DNA TGTGCCAGCAGTTTATCGGTGACGGGCGGTGGCTACACCTTC. V usage is TRBV12-3 or TRBV12-4 and J usage is TRBJ1-2; unclear D gene. V was pared by 2 bases and J by 7 bases, with 14 bases between. The CDR3 loop spans 14 amino acids.